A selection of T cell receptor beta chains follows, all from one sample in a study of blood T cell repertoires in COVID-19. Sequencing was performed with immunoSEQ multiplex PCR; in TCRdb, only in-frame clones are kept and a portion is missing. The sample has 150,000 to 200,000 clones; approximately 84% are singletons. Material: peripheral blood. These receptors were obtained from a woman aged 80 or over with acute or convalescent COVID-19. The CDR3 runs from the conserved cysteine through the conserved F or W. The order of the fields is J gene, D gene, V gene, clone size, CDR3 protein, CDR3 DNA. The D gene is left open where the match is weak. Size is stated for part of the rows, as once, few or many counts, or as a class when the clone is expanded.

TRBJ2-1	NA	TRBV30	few	CAWSVLGRKNNEQFF	TGTGCCTGGAGTGTATTGGGGCGGAAAAACAATGAGCAGTTCTTC
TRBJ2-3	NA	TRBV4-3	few	CASSELDTQYF	TGCGCCAGCAGCGAACTAGATACGCAGTATTTT
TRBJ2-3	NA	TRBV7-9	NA	CASSPPGAESTDTQYF	TGTGCCAGCAGCCCTCCGGGAGCGGAAAGCACAGATACGCAGTATTTT
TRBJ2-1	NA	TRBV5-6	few	CASSPSGWAEQFF	TGTGCCAGCAGCCCAAGCGGGTGGGCGGAGCAGTTCTTC
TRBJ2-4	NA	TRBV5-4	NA	CASSLARDSDQYF	TGTGCCAGCAGCTTGGCCCGGGACTCTGATCAGTACTTC
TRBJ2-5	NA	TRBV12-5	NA	CASGFPAARETQYF	TGTGCTAGTGGTTTCCCCGCGGCGAGAGAGACCCAGTACTTC
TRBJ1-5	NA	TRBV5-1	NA	CASSPGQPNQPQHF	TGCGCCAGCAGCCCAGGACAGCCCAATCAGCCCCAGCATTTT
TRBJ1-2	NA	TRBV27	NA	CASSLSQRSYGYTF	TGTGCCAGCAGTTTAAGCCAGAGGTCATATGGCTACACCTTC
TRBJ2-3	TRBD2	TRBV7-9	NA	CASSHPGTSDSTDTQYF	TGTGCCAGCAGTCATCCCGGGACTAGCGACTCCACAGATACGCAGTATTTT
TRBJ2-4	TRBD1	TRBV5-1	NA	CASSLTWTGKNIQYF	TGCGCCAGCAGCCTAACCTGGACAGGGAAAAACATTCAGTACTTC
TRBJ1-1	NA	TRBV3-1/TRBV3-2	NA	CASSQAEGTEAFF	TGTGCCAGCAGCCAAGCGGAGGGGACTGAAGCTTTCTTT
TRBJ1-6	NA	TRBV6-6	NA	CASSSLDSSNSPLHF	TGTGCCAGCAGTTCCCTGGACAGCTCTAATTCACCCCTCCACTTT
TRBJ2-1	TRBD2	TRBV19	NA	CASSRREVSYNEQFF	TGTGCCAGTAGTAGGCGGGAGGTCTCGTACAATGAGCAGTTCTTC
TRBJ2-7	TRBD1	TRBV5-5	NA	CASSRQGSYEQYF	TGTGCCAGCAGTAGACAGGGATCCTACGAGCAGTACTTC
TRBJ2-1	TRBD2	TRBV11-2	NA	CASSLVRTVPGLALNEQFF	TGTGCCAGCAGCTTAGTGAGGACAGTTCCGGGACTAGCGTTGAATGAGCAGTTCTTC
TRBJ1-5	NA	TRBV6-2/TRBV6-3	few	CASSVPRQGGQPQHF	TGTGCCAGCAGTGTACCCCGTCAGGGAGGTCAGCCCCAGCATTTT
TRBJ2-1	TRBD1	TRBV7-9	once	CASSTRTGAAYNEQFF	TGTGCCAGCAGCACTCGGACAGGGGCAGCCTACAATGAGCAGTTCTTC
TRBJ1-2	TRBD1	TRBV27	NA	CASSPRDRVGGYTF	TGTGCCAGCAGTCCACGGGACAGGGTAGGAGGCTACACCTTC
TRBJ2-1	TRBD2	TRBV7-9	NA	CASRASGNNEQFF	TGTGCCAGCAGGGCTAGCGGGAACAATGAGCAGTTCTTC
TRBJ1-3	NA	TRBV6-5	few	CASSYSFWSSGNTIYF	TGTGCCAGCAGTTATTCCTTCTGGAGCTCTGGAAACACCATATATTTT
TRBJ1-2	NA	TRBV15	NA	CATSIGGGYYGYTF	TGTGCCACCAGCATTGGGGGGGGGTACTATGGCTACACCTTC
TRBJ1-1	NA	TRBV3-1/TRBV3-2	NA	CASSQPGWDTEAFF	TGTGCCAGCAGCCAACCGGGATGGGACACTGAAGCTTTCTTT
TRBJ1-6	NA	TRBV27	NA	CASSLSRQLFYNSPLHF	TGTGCCAGCAGTTTATCGCGACAGTTATTCTATAATTCACCCCTCCACTTT
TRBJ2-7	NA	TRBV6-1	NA	CASSEALRSREQYF	TGTGCCAGCAGTGAAGCGCTCCGGAGTCGCGAGCAGTACTTC
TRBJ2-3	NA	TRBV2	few	CASSLWGGTDTQYF	TGTGCCAGCAGCCTTTGGGGAGGCACAGATACGCAGTATTTT
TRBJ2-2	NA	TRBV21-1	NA	CASSKVGGPNTGELFF	TGTGCCAGCAGCAAAGTTGGGGGCCCGAACACCGGGGAGCTGTTTTTT
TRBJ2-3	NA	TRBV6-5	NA	CASSYFNTDTQYF	TGTGCCAGCAGTTACTTCAACACAGATACGCAGTATTTT
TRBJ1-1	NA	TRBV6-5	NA	CASSYIQGSEAFF	TGTGCCAGCAGTTATATACAGGGCTCTGAAGCTTTCTTT
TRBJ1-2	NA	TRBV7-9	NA	CASSLDRQHYGYTF	TGTGCCAGCAGCTTAGACCGACAGCACTATGGCTACACCTTC
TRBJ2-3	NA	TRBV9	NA	CASSVAPVDTDTQYF	TGTGCCAGCAGCGTAGCCCCCGTAGACACAGATACGCAGTATTTT
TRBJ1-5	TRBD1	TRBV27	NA	CASSYRGSNQPQHF	TGTGCCAGCAGTTACAGGGGGAGCAATCAGCCCCAGCATTTT
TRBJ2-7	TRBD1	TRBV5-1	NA	CASSLGQGPYEQYF	TGCGCCAGCAGCTTGGGACAGGGCCCCTACGAGCAGTACTTC
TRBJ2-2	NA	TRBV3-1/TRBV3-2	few	CASSQAGTGELFF	TGTGCCAGCAGCCAAGCGGGCACCGGGGAGCTGTTTTTT